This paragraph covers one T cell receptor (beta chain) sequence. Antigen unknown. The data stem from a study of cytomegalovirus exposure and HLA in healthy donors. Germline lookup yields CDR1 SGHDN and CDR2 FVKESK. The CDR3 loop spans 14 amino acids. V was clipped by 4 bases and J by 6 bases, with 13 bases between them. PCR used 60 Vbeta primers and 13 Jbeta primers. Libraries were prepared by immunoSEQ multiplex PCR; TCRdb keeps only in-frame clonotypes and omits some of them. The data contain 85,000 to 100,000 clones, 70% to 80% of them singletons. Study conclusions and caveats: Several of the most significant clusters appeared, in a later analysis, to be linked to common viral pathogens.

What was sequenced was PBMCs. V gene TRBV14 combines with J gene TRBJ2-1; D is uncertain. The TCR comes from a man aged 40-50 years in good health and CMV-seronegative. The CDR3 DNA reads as TGTGCCAGCAGCCCAAGAGGTCTGGGCAATGAGCAGTTCTTC. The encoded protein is CASSPRGLGNEQFF.